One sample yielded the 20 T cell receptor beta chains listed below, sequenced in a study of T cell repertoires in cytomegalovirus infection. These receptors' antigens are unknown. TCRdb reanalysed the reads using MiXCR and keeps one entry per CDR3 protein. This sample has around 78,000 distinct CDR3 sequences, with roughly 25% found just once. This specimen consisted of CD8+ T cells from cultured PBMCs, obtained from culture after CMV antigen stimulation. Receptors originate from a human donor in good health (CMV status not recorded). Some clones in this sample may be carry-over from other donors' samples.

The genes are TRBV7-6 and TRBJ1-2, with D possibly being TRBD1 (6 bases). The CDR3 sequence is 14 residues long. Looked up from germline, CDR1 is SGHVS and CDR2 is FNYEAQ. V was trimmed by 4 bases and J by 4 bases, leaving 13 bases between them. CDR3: CASSSTTGTYGYTF. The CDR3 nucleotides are TGTGCCAGCAGCTCGACCACAGGGACCTATGGCTACACCTTC.

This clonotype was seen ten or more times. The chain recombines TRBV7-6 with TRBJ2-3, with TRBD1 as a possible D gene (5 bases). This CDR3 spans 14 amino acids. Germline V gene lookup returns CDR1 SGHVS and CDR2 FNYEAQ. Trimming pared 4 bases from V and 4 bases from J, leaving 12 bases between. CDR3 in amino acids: CASSSSGKADTQYF. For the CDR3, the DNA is TGTGCCAGCAGCTCCTCAGGGAAAGCAGATACGCAGTATTTT.

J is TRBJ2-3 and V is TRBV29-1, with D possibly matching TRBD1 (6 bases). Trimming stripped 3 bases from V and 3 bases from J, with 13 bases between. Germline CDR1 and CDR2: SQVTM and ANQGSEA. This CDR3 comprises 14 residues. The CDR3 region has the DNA TGCAGCGTTGATAGGGGACAAGGAACAGATACGCAGTATTTT. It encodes CSVDRGQGTDTQYF.

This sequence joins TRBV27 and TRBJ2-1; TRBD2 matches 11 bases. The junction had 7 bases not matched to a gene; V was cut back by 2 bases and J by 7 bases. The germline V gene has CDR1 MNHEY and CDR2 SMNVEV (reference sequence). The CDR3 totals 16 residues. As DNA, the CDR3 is TGTGCCAGCAGTTTAAAAGGGCTAGCGGGAGGTAATGAGCAGTTCTTC. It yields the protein CASSLKGLAGGNEQFF.

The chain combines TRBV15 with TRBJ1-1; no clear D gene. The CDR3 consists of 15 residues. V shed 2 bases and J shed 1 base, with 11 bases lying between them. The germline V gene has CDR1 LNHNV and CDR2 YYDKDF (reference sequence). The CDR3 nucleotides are TGTGCCACCAGCAGAAAAGCGTCCGGGAACACTGAAGCTTTCTTT. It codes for CATSRKASGNTEAFF.

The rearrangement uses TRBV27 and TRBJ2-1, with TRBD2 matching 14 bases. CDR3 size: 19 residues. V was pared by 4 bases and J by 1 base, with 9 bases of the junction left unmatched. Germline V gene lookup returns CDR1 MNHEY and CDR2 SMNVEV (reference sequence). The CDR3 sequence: CASSSGLAGVLESYNEQFF. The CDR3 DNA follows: TGTGCCAGCAGTTCGGGACTAGCGGGAGTCTTAGAGTCCTACAATGAGCAGTTCTTC.

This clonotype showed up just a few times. This chain's CDR3 is CASSYWTVTDTQYF. The CDR3 DNA reads TGTGCCAGCAGTTATTGGACAGTCACAGATACGCAGTATTTT. The chain employs TRBV2 and TRBJ2-3; a possible D gene is TRBD1 (6 bases). This CDR3 has 14 amino acids. The germline V and J ends were trimmed by 5 bases and 2 bases, with 11 bases remaining between them. CDR1 SNHLY and CDR2 FYNNEI come from the germline V gene. Variable domain in full (rest from reference TRBV2 and TRBJ2-3): EPEVTQTPSHQVTQMGQEVILRCVPISNHLYFYWYRQILGQKVEFLVSFYNNEISEKSEIFDDQFSVERPDGSNFTLKIRSTKLEDSAMYFCASSYWTVTDTQYFGPGTRLTVL.

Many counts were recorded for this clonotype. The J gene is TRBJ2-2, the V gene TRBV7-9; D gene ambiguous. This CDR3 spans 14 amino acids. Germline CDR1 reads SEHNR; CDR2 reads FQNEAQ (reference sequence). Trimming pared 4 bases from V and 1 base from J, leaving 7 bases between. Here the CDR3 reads CASSSLVNTGELFF. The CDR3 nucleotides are TGTGCCAGCAGCTCTCTAGTGAACACCGGGGAGCTGTTTTTT.

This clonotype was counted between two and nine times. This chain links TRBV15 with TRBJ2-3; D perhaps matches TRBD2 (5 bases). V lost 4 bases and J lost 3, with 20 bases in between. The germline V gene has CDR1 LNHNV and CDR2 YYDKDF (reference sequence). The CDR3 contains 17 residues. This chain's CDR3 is CATSKIPTEGRTDTQYF. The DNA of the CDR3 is TGTGCCACCAGCAAAATCCCGACCGAGGGCCGTACAGATACGCAGTATTTT.

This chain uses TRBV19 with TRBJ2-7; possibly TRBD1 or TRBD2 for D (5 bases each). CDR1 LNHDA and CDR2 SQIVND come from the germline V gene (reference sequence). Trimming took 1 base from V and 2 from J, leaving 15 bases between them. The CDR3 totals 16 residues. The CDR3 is CASSIVGGRTPYEQYF. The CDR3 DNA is TGTGCCAGTAGTATAGTTGGGGGTCGAACTCCCTACGAGCAGTACTTC.

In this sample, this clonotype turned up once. DNA for the CDR3: TGTGCCAGCAGTGAGGGGGTCCTTGGGGAGACCCAGTACTTC. This encodes CASSEGVLGETQYF. This rearrangement joins TRBV28 to TRBJ2-5; the D gene is possibly TRBD1 (6 bases). V lost 5 bases to trimming and J lost 5 bases, with 15 bases between them. The CDR3 extends over 14 amino acids. The germline V gene encodes CDR1 MDHEN and CDR2 SYDVKM. Combining the CDR3 with reference TRBV28 and TRBJ2-5 gives the whole variable domain DVKVTQSSRYLVKRTGEKVFLECVQDMDHENMFWYRQDPGLGLRLIYFSYDVKMKEKGDIPEGYSVSREKKERFSLILESASTNQTSMYLCASSEGVLGETQYFGPGTRLLVL.

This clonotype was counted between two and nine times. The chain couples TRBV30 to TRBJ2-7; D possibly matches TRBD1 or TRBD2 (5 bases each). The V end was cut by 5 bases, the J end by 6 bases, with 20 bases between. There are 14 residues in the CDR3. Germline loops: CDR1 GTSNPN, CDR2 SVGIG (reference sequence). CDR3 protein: CAWAFGGGPSEQYF. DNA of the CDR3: TGTGCCTGGGCGTTTGGGGGTGGGCCCTCCGAGCAGTACTTC.

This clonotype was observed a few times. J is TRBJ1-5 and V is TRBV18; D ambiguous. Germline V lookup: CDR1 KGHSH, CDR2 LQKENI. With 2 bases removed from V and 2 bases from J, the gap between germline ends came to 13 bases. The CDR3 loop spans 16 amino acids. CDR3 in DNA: TGTGCCAGCTCACCAACGGGTTGGGAGGGCAATCAGCCCCAGCATTTT. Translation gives CASSPTGWEGNQPQHF.

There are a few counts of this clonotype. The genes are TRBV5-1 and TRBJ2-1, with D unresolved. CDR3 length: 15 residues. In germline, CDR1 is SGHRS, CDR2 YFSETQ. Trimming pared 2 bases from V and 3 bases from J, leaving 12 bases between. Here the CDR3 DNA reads TGCGCCAGCAGCTTATCATCACCAGTCTACAATGAGCAGTTCTTC. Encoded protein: CASSLSSPVYNEQFF.

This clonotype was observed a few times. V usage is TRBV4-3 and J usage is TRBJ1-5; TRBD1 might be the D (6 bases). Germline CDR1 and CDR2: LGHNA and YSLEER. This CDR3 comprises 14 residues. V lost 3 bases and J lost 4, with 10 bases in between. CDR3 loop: CASSQGTPNQPQHF. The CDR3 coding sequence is TGCGCCAGCAGCCAGGGGACACCTAATCAGCCCCAGCATTTT.

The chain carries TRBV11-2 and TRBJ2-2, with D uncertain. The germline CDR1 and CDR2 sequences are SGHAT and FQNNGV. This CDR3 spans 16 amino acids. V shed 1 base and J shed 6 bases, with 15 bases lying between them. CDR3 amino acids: CASSLATSLKSGELFF. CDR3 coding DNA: TGTGCCAGCAGCTTAGCGACAAGCCTCAAGTCCGGGGAGCTGTTTTTT.

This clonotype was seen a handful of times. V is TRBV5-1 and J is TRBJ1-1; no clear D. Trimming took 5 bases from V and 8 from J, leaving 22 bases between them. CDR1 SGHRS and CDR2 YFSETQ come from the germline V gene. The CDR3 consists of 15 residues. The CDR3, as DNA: TGCGCCAGCAGATCCAGGCGAGGGCCCAGAATGGAAGCTTTCTTT. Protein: CASRSRRGPRMEAFF.

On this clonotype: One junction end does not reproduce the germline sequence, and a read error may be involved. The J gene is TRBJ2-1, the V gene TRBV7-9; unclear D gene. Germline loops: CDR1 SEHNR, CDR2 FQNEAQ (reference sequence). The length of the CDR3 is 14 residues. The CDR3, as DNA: TGTACCAGCAGCTTAGAGCTTAACAACAATGAGCAGTTCTTC. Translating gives CTSSLELNNNEQFF.

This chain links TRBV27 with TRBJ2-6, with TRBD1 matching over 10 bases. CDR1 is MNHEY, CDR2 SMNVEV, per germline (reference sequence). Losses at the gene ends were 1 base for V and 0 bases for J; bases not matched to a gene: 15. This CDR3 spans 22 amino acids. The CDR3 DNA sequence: TGTGCCAGCAGTTTATGGAGGGGGGGACAGGGGCCGGAGAGCTCTGGGGCCAACGTCCTGACTTTC. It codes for CASSLWRGGQGPESSGANVLTF.

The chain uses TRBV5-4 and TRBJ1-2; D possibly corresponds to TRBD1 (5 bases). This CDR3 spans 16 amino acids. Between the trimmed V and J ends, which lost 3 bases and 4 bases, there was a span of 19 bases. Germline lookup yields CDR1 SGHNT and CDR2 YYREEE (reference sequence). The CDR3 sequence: CASSYGGERGSYGYTF. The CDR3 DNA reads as TGTGCCAGCAGCTATGGAGGGGAGAGGGGAAGCTATGGCTACACCTTC.